This T cell receptor beta chain appears in the sequencing data of a study of blood T cell repertoires in COVID-19. Overall study: Nucleic acid was either cDNA or gDNA, and it came from T cells, B-cell-depleted T cells, or PBMCs.

The protocol was immunoSEQ multiplex PCR, while the TCRdb copy is restricted to in-frame clones and leaves out a portion. The data contain about 190,000 clones, around 84% of them singletons. This CDR3 comprises 15 residues. Looked up from germline, CDR1 is MNHEY and CDR2 is SVGEGT. Trimming removed 5 bases from V and 7 bases from J; junction bases left unmatched: 6. The receptor comes from a man younger than 40 with active or convalescent COVID-19. This chain connects TRBV6-2 or TRBV6-3 to TRBJ2-7; 15 nucleotides line up with TRBD2. The material sequenced was peripheral blood. The CDR3: CASSRTSGRAGEQYF. As DNA, the CDR3 is TGTGCCAGCAGTCGGACTAGCGGGAGGGCGGGAGAGCAGTACTTC.